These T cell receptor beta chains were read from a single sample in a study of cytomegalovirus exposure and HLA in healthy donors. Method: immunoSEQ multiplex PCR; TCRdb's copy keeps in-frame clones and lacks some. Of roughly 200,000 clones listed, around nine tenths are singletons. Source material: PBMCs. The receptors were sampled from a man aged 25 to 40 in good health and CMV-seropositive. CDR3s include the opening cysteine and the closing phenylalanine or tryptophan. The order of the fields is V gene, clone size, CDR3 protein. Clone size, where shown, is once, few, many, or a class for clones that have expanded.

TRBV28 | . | CASSLGQSSYEQYF
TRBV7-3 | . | CASSLPPGGELFF
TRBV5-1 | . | CASSLEAISGANVLTF
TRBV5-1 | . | CASRTSGRADETQYF
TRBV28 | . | CASSAQGAGNTEAFF
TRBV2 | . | CASSEGETQYF
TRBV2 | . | CASSEGTSGGNEQFF
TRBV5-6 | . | CASSHGHYEQYF
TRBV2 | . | CASRSGTGRTYEQYF
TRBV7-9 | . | CASSLAPTANTGELFF
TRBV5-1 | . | CASSLLTGVQGLRGQYF
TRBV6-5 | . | CASRPNRGPSEQYF
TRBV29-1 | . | CSVVRGTGELFF
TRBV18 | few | CASSPGTGGTDTQYF
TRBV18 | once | CASSSDRSSYEQYF
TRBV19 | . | CASSIDYQGPLREQYF
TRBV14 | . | CASSQAGFGGYTF
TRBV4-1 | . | CASSQDTSSYNEQFF
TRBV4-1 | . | CASSQDRGGTGYSYEQYF
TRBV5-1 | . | CASSLASGRGISYEQYF
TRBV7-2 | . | CASSLRGEDQPQHF
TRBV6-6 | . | CASSYYPRNTEAFF
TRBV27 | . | CASSLLVRLGEAYNEQFF
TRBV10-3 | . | CAISFSTDTQYF
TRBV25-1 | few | CASRVADGYEQYF
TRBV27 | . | CASRTHSTDTQYF
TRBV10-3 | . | CAISEGLAGPGGEQFF
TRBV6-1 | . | CASSEVGYGEKLFF
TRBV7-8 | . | CASSLGGMGQPQHF
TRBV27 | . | CASSLSGQAGASSTDTQYF
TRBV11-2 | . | CASSPGQGSQPQHF
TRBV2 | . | CASSVQHAEQFF
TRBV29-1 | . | CSVGQGATRLYF
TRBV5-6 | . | CASSFGTGKMNEQFF
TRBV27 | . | CASSLRGTALNEKLFF
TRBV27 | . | CASSFRGSYGYTF
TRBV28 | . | CASTAGGDSYGYTF
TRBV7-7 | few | CASSPTSGSTGELFF
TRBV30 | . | CAWSPRTGISNQPQHF
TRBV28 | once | CASTTGNQPQHF
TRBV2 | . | CASRRTGTGTGELFF
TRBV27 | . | CASSFTGGLYQPQHF
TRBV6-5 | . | CASSRQSTNEKLFF
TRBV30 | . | CAWSVVQDWQPQHF
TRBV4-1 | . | CASRATTGDSYNEQFF
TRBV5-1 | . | CASSLGSGRRDEQFF
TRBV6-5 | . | CASSAERAGEQFF
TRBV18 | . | CASSPEYNEQFF
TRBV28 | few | CASSLSPGGDGYGYTF
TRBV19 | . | CASSIAGTELREQYF
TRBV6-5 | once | CASHAGSGNTIYF
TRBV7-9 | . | CASSRHATGGYVYGYTF
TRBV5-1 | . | CASSSHRTRNTGELFF
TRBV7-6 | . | CASSLASFNYEQYF
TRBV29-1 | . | CSLIFRDTQYF